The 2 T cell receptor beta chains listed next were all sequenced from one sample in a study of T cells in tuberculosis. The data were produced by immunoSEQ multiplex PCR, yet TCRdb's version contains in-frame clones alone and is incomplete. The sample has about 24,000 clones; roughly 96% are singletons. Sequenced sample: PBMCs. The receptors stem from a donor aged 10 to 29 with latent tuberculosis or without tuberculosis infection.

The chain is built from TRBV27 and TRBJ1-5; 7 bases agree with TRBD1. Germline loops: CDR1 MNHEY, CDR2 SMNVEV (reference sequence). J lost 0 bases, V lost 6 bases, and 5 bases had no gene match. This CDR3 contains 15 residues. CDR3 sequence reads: CASSLGGYSNQPQHF. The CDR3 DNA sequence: TGTGCCAGCAGCTTAGGGGGCTATAGCAATCAGCCCCAGCATTTT.

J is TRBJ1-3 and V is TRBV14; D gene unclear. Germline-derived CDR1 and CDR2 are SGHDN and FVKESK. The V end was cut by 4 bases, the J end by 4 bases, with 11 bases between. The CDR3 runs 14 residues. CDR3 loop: CASSLRLQGNTIYF. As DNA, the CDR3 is TGTGCCAGCAGCCTCCGGTTACAGGGAAACACCATATATTTT.